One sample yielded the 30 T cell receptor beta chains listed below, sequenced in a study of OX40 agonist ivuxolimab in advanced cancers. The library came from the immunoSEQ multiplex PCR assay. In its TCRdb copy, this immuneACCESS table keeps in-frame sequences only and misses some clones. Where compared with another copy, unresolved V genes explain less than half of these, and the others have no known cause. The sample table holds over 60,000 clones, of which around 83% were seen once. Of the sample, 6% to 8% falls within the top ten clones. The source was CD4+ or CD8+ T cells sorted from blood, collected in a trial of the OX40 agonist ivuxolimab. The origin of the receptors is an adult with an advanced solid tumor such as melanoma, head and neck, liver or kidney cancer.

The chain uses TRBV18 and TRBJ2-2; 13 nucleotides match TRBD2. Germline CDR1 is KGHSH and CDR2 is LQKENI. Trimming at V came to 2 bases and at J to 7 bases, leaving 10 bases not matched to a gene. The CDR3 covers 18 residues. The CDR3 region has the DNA TGTGCCAGCTCACCAATTGGACTAGCGGGGGCTTCGAGCGGGGAGCTGTTTTTT. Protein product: CASSPIGLAGASSGELFF.

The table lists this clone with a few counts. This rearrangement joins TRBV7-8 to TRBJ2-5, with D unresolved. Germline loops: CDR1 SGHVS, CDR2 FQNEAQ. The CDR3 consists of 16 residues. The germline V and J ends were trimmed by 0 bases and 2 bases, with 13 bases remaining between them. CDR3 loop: CASSLARFLGQETQYF. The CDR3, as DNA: TGTGCCAGCAGCTTAGCGCGGTTTCTGGGGCAAGAGACCCAGTACTTC.

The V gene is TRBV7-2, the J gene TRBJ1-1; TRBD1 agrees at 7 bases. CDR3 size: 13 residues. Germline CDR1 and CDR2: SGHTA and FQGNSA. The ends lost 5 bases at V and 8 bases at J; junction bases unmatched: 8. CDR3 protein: CASSPYTGVEAFF. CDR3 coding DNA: TGTGCCAGCAGCCCATATACAGGGGTGGAAGCTTTCTTT.

CDR3 loop: CASNKTGELKNYGYTF. CDR3 DNA: TGTGCCAGCAATAAAACAGGGGAGCTTAAAAACTATGGCTACACCTTC. The rearrangement links TRBV25-1 to TRBJ1-2; 7 bases align to TRBD1. CDR3 length: 16 amino acids. The germline CDR1 and CDR2 sequences are MGHDK and SYGVNS. V gave up 7 bases and J gave up 2 bases; unmatched junction bases: 13.

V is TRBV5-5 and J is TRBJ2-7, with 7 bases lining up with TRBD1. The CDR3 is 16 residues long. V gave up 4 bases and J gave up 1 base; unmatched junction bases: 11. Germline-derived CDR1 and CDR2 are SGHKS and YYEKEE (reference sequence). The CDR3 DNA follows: TGTGCCAGCAGCAACTCGATGGACAGGTCTTCCTACGAGCAGTACTTC. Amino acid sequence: CASSNSMDRSSYEQYF.

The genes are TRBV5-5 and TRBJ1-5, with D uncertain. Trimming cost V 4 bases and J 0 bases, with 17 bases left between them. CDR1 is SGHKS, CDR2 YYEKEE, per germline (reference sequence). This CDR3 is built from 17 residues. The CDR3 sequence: CASSRDPRPYSNQPQHF. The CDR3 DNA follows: TGTGCCAGCAGCCGAGATCCCCGCCCATATAGCAATCAGCCCCAGCATTTT.

CDR3 DNA: TGCGCCAGCAGTGAAGGAAGGGATTATGGCTACACCTTC. Protein: CASSEGRDYGYTF. The gene calls are TRBV10-2 and TRBJ1-2; D is uncertain. Germline V CDR1 and CDR2: WSHSY, SAAADI. The CDR3 extends over 13 amino acids. Trimming pared 3 bases from V and 5 bases from J, leaving 10 bases between.

CDR3 region: CASSEVRAPRRAFF. The CDR3 coding sequence is TGTGCCAGCAGTGAGGTGAGGGCACCTAGAAGGGCGTTTTTT. This chain uses TRBV6-1 with TRBJ1-4; D gene uncertain. V was trimmed by 3 bases and J by 16 bases, leaving 21 bases between them. The CDR3 covers 14 residues. Germline CDR1 reads MNHNS; CDR2 reads SASEGT.

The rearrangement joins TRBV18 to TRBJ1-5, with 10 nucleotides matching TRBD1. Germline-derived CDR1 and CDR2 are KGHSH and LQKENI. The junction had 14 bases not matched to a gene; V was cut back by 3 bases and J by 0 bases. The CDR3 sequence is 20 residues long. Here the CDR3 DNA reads TGTGCCAGCTCACCCCGGCTCGAAATGACAGGGGGCTATAGCAATCAGCCCCAGCATTTT. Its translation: CASSPRLEMTGGYSNQPQHF.

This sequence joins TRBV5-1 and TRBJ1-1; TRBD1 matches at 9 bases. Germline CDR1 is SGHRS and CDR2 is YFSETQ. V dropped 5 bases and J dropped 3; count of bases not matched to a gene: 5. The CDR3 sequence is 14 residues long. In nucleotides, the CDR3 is TGCGCCAGCAGGACAGGGGGTGAATACACTGAAGCTTTCTTT. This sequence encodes CASRTGGEYTEAFF. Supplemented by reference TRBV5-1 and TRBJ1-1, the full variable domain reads KAGVTQTPRYLIKTRGQQVTLSCSPISGHRSVSWYQQTPGQGLQFLFEYFSETQRNKGNFPGRFSGRQFSNSRSEMNVSTLELGDSALYLCASRTGGEYTEAFFGQGTRLTVV.

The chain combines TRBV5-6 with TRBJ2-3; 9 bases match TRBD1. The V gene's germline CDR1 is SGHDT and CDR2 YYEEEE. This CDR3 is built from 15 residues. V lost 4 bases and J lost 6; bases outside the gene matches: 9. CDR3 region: CASSPWDRAMDTQYF. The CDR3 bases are TGTGCCAGCAGCCCCTGGGACAGGGCAATGGATACGCAGTATTTT.

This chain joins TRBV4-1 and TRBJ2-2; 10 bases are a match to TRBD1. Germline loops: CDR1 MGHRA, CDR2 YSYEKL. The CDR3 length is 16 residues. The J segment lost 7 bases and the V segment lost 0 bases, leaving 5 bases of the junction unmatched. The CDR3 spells CASSQEGQGEGGELFF. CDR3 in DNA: TGCGCCAGCAGCCAAGAAGGACAGGGGGAAGGCGGGGAGCTGTTTTTT.

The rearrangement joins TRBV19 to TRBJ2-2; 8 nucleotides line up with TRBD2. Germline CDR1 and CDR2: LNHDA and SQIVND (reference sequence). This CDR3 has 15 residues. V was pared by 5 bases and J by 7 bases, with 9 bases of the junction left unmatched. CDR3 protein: CASSSGGAKFGELFF. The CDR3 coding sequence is TGTGCCAGTAGTTCCGGGGGGGCCAAATTCGGGGAGCTGTTTTTT.

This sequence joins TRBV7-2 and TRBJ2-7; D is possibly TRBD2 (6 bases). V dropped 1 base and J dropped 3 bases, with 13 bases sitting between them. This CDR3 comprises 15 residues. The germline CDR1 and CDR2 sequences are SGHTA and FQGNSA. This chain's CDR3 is CASSLDQRARYEQYF. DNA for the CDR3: TGTGCCAGCAGCTTAGATCAGCGGGCCCGCTACGAGCAGTACTTC.

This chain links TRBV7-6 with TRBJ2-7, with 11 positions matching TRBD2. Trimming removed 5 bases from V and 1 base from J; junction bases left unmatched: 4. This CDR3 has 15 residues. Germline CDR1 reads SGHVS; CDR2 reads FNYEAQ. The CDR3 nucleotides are TGTGCCAGCAGCCCGACTAGCGGGGTATCCTACGAGCAGTACTTC. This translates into CASSPTSGVSYEQYF.

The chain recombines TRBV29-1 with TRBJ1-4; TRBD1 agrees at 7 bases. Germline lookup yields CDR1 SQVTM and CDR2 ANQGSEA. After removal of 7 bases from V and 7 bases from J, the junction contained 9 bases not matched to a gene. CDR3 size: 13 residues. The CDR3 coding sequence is TGCAGCGCCACGACAGGGATCGGTGAAAAACTGTTTTTT. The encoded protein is CSATTGIGEKLFF. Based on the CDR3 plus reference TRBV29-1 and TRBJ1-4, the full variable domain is SAVISQKPSRDICQRGTSLTIQCQVDSQVTMMFWYRQQPGQSLTLIATANQGSEATYESGFVIDKFPISRPNLTFSTLTVSNMSPEDSSIYLCSATTGIGEKLFFGSGTQLSVL.

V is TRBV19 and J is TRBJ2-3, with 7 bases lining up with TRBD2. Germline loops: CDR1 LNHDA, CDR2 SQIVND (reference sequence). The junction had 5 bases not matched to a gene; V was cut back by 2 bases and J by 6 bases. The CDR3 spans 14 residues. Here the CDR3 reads CASSIPGGGDTQYF. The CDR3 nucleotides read TGTGCCAGTAGTATACCGGGGGGAGGCGATACGCAGTATTTT.

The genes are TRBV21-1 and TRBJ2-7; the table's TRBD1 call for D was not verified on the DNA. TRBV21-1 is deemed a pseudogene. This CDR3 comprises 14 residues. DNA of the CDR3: TGTGCCAGCAGCTACGGGACAGGGCTCTACGAGCAGTACGTC. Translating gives CASSYGTGLYEQYV.

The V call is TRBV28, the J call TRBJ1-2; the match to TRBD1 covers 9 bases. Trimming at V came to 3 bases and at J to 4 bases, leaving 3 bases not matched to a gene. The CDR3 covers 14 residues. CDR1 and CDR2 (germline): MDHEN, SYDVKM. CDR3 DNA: TGTGCCAGCAGTTTGTTGGGACAGGGCTATGGCTACACCTTC. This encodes CASSLLGQGYGYTF.

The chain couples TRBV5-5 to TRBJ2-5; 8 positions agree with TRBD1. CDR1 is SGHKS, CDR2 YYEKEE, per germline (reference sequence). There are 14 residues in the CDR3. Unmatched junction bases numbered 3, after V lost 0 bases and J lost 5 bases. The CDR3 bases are TGTGCCAGCAGCTTGGGACAGGGGAGGGAGACCCAGTACTTC. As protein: CASSLGQGRETQYF.

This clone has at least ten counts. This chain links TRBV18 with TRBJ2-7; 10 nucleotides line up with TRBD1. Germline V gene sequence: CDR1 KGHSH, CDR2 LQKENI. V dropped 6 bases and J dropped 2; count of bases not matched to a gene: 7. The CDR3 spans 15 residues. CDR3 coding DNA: TGTGCCAGCTCGCCGATCGGACAGGGGGCCTACGAGCAGTACTTC. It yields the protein CASSPIGQGAYEQYF.

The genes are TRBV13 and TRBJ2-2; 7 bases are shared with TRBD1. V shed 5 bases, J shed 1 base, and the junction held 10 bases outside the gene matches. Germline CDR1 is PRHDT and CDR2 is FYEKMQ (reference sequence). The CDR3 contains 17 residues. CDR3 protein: CASSHENWDRNTGELFF. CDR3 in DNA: TGTGCCAGCAGCCACGAGAACTGGGACAGGAACACCGGGGAGCTGTTTTTT.

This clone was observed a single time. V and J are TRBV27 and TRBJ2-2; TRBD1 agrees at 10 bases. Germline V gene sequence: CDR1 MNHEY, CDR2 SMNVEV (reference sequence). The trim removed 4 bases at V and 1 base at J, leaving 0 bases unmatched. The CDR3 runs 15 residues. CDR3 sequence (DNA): TGTGCCAGCAGTTGGGACAGGGGGAACACCGGGGAGCTGTTTTTT. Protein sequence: CASSWDRGNTGELFF.

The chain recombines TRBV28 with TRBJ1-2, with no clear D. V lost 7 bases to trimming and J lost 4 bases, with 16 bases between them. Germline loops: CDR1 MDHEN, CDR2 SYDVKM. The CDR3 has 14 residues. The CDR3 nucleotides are TGTGCCAGCAATGAGGCGGCAGATCTCTATGGCTACACCTTC. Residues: CASNEAADLYGYTF.

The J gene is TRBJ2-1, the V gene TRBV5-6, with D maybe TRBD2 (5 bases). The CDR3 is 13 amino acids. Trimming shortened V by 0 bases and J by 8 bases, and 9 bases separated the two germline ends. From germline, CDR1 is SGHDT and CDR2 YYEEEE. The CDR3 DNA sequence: TGTGCCAGCAGCTTGGAAGCTAGCTATGAGCAGTTCTTC. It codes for CASSLEASYEQFF.

The CDR3 sequence: CASSQGLAGGLETQYF. The DNA for the CDR3 is TGTGCCAGCAGCCAAGGATTAGCGGGGGGGCTTGAGACCCAGTACTTC. The rearrangement joins TRBV4-2 to TRBJ2-5; 11 bases align to TRBD2. J was trimmed by 5 bases and V by 1 base; bases with no gene match: 6. The CDR3 is made up of 16 amino acids. Germline assignment: CDR1 LGHNA and CDR2 YNFKEQ.

The CDR3 is CASSYSTPSTGYGYTF. CDR3 nucleotides: TGTGCCAGCAGTTACTCTACTCCAAGTACGGGGTATGGCTACACCTTC. This chain connects TRBV6-6 to TRBJ1-2; D not certain. This CDR3 is 16 amino acids long. Trimming shortened V by 0 bases and J by 5 bases, and 16 bases separated the two germline ends. Germline CDR1 is MNHNY and CDR2 is SVGAGI (reference sequence).

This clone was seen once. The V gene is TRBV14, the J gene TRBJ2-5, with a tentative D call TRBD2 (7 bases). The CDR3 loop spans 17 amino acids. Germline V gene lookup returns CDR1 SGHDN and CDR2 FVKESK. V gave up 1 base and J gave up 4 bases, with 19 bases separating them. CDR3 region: CASSQGLGFGGRETQYF. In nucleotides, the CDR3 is TGTGCCAGCAGCCAAGGCCTCGGGTTCGGGGGGCGAGAGACCCAGTACTTC. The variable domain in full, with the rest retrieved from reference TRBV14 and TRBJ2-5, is EAGVTQFPSHSVIEKGQTVTLRCDPISGHDNLYWYRRVMGKEIKFLLHFVKESKQDESGMPNNRFLAERTGGTYSTLKVQPAELEDSGVYFCASSQGLGFGGRETQYFGPGTRLLVL.

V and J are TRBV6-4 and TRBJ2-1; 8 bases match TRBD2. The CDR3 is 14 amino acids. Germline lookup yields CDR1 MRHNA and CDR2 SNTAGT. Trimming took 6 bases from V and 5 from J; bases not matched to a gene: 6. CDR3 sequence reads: CASSRAGGDNEQFF. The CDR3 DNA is TGTGCCAGCAGCAGGGCGGGAGGAGACAATGAGCAGTTCTTC.

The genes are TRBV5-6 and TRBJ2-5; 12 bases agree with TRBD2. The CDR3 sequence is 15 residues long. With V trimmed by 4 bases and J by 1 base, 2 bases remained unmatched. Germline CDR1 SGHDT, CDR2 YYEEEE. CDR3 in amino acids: CASSTTSGGQETQYF. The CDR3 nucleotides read TGTGCCAGCAGCACGACTAGCGGGGGCCAAGAGACCCAGTACTTC.